The clone carrying this T cell receptor (beta chain) was seen once. This entry is derived from a study of blood T cell repertoires in COVID-19. Whole-study context: Samples taken during acute and convalescent COVID-19 were collected in the United States, Italy and Spain. The cDNA or gDNA used as material had been derived from T cells, B-cell-depleted T cells, or PBMCs.

Original handling: How many nucleated cells were present was estimated from reference gene primer amplification. Libraries were prepared by immunoSEQ multiplex PCR; TCRdb keeps only in-frame clonotypes and omits some of them. V and J calls and clone size follow that table, whereas D and trimming were derived from the DNA. The top ten hold nearly 2.5% of the sample, which has under 200,000 clones, approximately 89% seen once. Material for sequencing was peripheral blood. This TCR was recovered from a man aged 35 to 55 with active or convalescent COVID-19.

CDR3 loop: CASSSNSGSLYSYEQYF. CDR3 DNA sequence: TGTGCCAGCAGCTCAAATTCAGGGTCCCTTTACTCCTACGAGCAGTACTTC. The genes are TRBV7-9 and TRBJ2-7; a possible D gene is TRBD1 (5 bases). CDR1 SEHNR and CDR2 FQNEAQ come from the germline V gene (reference sequence). This CDR3 contains 17 residues. V lost 4 bases and J 0 bases, leaving 19 bases between the germline ends.